A single sample gave rise to the 17 T cell receptor beta chains below, sequenced in a study of T cell responses to AZD1222 COVID-19 vaccine. Assay: immunoSEQ multiplex PCR; the TCRdb copy retains only in-frame clones and omits some. The table includes around 170,000 clones, 80% to 95% detected once. Sequenced here: peripheral blood, sampled 28 days after the second AZD1222 dose. The receptors shown here come from an adult who received the AZD1222 COVID-19 vaccine.

The V and J genes are TRBV10-3 and TRBJ2-1; 9 nucleotides match TRBD1. Germline values: CDR1 ENHRY, CDR2 SYGVKD. V lost 6 bases to trimming and J lost 0 bases; unmatched junction nucleotides: 3. The CDR3 loop spans 15 amino acids. The chain's CDR3 is CAIRTTGGSYNEQFF. In DNA form, the CDR3 reads TGTGCCATCAGAACGACAGGGGGCTCCTACAATGAGCAGTTCTTC.

The rearrangement links TRBV19 to TRBJ2-7; D gene ambiguous. V lost 1 base, J lost 1 base, and 5 bases lay in between. The CDR3 runs to 13 residues. Per the germline V gene, CDR1 is LNHDA and CDR2 is SQIVND (reference sequence). CDR3 residues: CASSIGRSYEQYF. Written as DNA, the CDR3 is TGTGCCAGTAGTATAGGCCGATCCTACGAGCAGTACTTC.

The chain recombines TRBV4-3 with TRBJ2-2; 7 nucleotides line up with TRBD2. This CDR3 is 16 amino acids long. J was trimmed by 4 bases and V by 0 bases; bases with no gene match: 5. Germline V gene data show CDR1 as LGHNA and CDR2 as YSLEER. CDR3 sequence (DNA): TGCGCCAGCAGCCAAGACCCGGGGAGGGGCACCGGGGAGCTGTTTTTT. Translating gives CASSQDPGRGTGELFF.

The chain joins TRBV10-2 to TRBJ2-4; perhaps TRBD1 as D (5 bases). Trimming removed 0 bases from V and 8 bases from J, with 14 bases in between. Germline V gene data show CDR1 as WSHSY and CDR2 as SAAADI. The CDR3 runs 15 residues. CDR3 DNA sequence: TGCGCCAGCAGTGAGTCAGGGCAGGGTCAGGACATTCAGTACTTC. Translated: CASSESGQGQDIQYF.

This chain links TRBV6-5 with TRBJ1-1; the D gene is possibly TRBD1 (6 bases). V lost 5 bases and J 3 bases, leaving 16 bases between the germline ends. The CDR3 loop spans 15 amino acids. Germline CDR1 reads MNHEY; CDR2 reads SVGAGI. The CDR3 bases are TGTGCCAGCAGTCTAAGGACAGTCCCCTACACTGAAGCTTTCTTT. Translation gives CASSLRTVPYTEAFF.

The chain is built from TRBV19 and TRBJ1-2; D is uncertain. CDR3 length: 15 amino acids. Germline CDR1 reads LNHDA; CDR2 reads SQIVND (reference sequence). Between the trimmed V and J ends, which lost 5 bases and 5 bases, there was a span of 18 bases. The CDR3 sequence: CASSAVHTFDYGYTF. The CDR3 coding sequence is TGTGCCAGTAGTGCAGTTCACACCTTTGATTATGGCTACACCTTC.

The chain carries TRBV7-6 and TRBJ2-7; D is possibly TRBD2 (7 bases). This CDR3 comprises 17 residues. Germline V gene sequence: CDR1 SGHVS, CDR2 FNYEAQ. The V gene lost 7 bases and the J gene lost 4 bases, with 26 bases spanning the gap. The CDR3 reads CASTLGGGAEAGYEQYF. The DNA of the CDR3 is TGTGCCAGCACCCTGGGAGGGGGAGCGGAGGCAGGATACGAGCAGTACTTC.

V gene TRBV6-2 or TRBV6-3 combines with J gene TRBJ2-7, with a tentative D call TRBD2 (7 bases). V was cut by 2 bases and J by 8 bases, with 16 bases left in between. The V gene's germline CDR1 is MNHEY and CDR2 SVGEGT. CDR3 length equals 14 residues. Here the CDR3 DNA reads TGTGCCAGCAGTTACAATGGCGGGGGCCCTCAGCAGTACTTC. Protein: CASSYNGGGPQQYF.

This chain uses TRBV2 with TRBJ2-7; maybe TRBD2 (5 bases). The end of the DNA is better explained by TRBJ2-5, so the J call may be wrong. This CDR3 spans 15 amino acids. Germline CDR1 is SNHLY and CDR2 is FYNNEI. The CDR3, as DNA: TGTGCCAGCAGTGTTCTGAGGGCAGGCCAAGAGACCCAGTACTTC. The encoded protein is CASSVLRAGQETQYF.

This sequence joins TRBV19 and TRBJ2-7; no clear D. The CDR3 covers 12 residues. Trimming pared 3 bases from V and 4 bases from J, leaving 7 bases between. Germline lookup yields CDR1 LNHDA and CDR2 SQIVND (reference sequence). DNA of the CDR3: TGTGCCAGTAGTATCTCCCCATACGAGCAGTACTTC. Translation gives CASSISPYEQYF.

The chain has TRBV19 and TRBJ2-7; 7 positions match TRBD1. This CDR3 has 17 amino acids. V was pared by 4 bases and J by 2 bases, with 14 bases of the junction left unmatched. The germline gives CDR1 LNHDA, CDR2 SQIVND (reference sequence). In DNA form, the CDR3 reads TGTGCCAGTAGTAGTGGGTCCGGGACAGTAAACCCCTACGAGCAGTACTTC. Its protein is CASSSGSGTVNPYEQYF.

The chain recombines TRBV7-2 with TRBJ2-5, with TRBD2 matching 8 bases. The CDR3 sequence is 14 residues long. Trimming cost V 2 bases and J 5 bases; bases outside gene matches: 4. CDR1 is SGHTA and CDR2 is FQGNSA in the germline V gene. CDR3 sequence: CASSLIAGGETQYF. CDR3 bases: TGTGCCAGCAGCTTAATCGCGGGGGGTGAGACCCAGTACTTC.

The rearrangement links TRBV6-1 to TRBJ1-6, with D possibly TRBD1 on 5 matching bases. Trimming shortened V by 3 bases and J by 7 bases, and 10 bases separated the two germline ends. Germline CDR1 and CDR2: MNHNS and SASEGT. This CDR3 is 14 amino acids long. Written as DNA, the CDR3 is TGTGCCAGCAGTGACAGGGCGGCGAATTCACCCCTCCACTTT. This encodes CASSDRAANSPLHF.

The rearrangement uses TRBV19 and TRBJ2-4; D not resolved. The V gene's germline CDR1 is LNHDA and CDR2 SQIVND (reference sequence). Trimming removed 0 bases at V and 0 bases at J, with 6 bases between. The CDR3 is 15 residues long. The CDR3 DNA reads as TGTGCCAGTAGTATAGAGGGGTTAGCCAAAAACATTCAGTACTTC. This sequence encodes CASSIEGLAKNIQYF. Supplemented by reference TRBV19 and TRBJ2-4, the full variable domain reads DGGITQSPKYLFRKEGQNVTLSCEQNLNHDAMYWYRQDPGQGLRLIYYSQIVNDFQKGDIAEGYSVSREKKESFPLTVTSAQKNPTAFYLCASSIEGLAKNIQYFGAGTRLSVL.

The chain recombines TRBV12-3 or TRBV12-4 with TRBJ1-5; possibly TRBD1 for D (5 bases). The length of the CDR3 is 13 residues. Trimming took 6 bases from V and 6 from J, leaving 12 bases between them. CDR3 DNA: TGTGCCAGCAGCCCAGGGATTCGTCAGCCCCAGCATTTT. It codes for CASSPGIRQPQHF.

This chain uses TRBV7-9 with TRBJ1-1, with 9 positions matching TRBD1. Germline CDR1 SEHNR, CDR2 FQNEAQ (reference sequence). V lost 0 bases and J lost 4; bases outside the gene matches: 3. This CDR3 contains 15 residues. CDR3 coding DNA: TGTGCCAGCAGCTTAGCGCTGACAGGGGGCACTGAAGCTTTCTTT. Translating gives CASSLALTGGTEAFF.

The chain is built from TRBV14 and TRBJ1-4, with a possible D match to TRBD1 (5 bases). CDR3 length: 16 amino acids. Germline V gene data show CDR1 as SGHDN and CDR2 as FVKESK. The V end lost 4 bases, the J end lost 0 bases, and 12 bases lay between the germline ends. The CDR3 coding sequence is TGTGCCAGCAGCCTCACCACAGGTGCAACTAATGAAAAACTGTTTTTT. Translated, it gives CASSLTTGATNEKLFF. Filled out from reference TRBV14 and TRBJ1-4, the complete variable domain reads EAGVTQFPSHSVIEKGQTVTLRCDPISGHDNLYWYRRVMGKEIKFLLHFVKESKQDESGMPNNRFLAERTGGTYSTLKVQPAELEDSGVYFCASSLTTGATNEKLFFGSGTQLSVL.